This TCR beta chain was sequenced in a study of blood T cell repertoires in COVID-19. Study-wide background: Sites in the United States, Italy and Spain provided acute and convalescent COVID-19 samples.

Per the authors' pipeline: Using reference gene primer amplification, nucleated cell counts were estimated. Profiling relied on immunoSEQ multiplex PCR, and the TCRdb table lists in-frame clones only, not all of them. V and J calls and clone size follow that table, whereas D and trimming were derived from the DNA. The table includes more than 65,000 clones, roughly three quarters detected once. The length of the CDR3 is 12 residues. Germline V gene lookup returns CDR1 KGHSH and CDR2 LQKENI. V was clipped by 2 bases and J by 7 bases, with 6 bases between them. The TCR originated in a human donor in a cohort sampled during active COVID-19. V usage is TRBV18 and J usage is TRBJ2-1; D uncertain. The sequencing sample was made of peripheral blood. For the CDR3, the DNA is TGTGCCAGCTCACCAGACAATAATGAGCAGTTCTTC. Translation gives CASSPDNNEQFF.